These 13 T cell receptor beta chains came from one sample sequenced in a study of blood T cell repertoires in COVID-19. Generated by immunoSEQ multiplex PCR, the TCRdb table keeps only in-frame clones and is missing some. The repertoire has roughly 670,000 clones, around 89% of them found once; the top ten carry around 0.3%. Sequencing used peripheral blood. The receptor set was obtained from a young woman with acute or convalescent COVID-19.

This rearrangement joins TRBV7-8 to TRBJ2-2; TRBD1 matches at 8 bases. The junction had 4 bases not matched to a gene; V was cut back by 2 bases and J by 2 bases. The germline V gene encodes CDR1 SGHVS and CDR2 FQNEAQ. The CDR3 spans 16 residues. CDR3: CASSLIRGPNTGELFF. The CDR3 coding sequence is TGTGCCAGCAGCTTAATCAGGGGGCCTAACACCGGGGAGCTGTTTTTT.

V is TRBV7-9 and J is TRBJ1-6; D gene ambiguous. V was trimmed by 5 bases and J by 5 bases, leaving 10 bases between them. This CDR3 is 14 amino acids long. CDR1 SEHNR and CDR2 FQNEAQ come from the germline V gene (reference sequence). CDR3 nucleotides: TGTGCCAGCAGCCCGTCGGTAGATAATTCACCCCTCCACTTT. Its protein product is CASSPSVDNSPLHF.

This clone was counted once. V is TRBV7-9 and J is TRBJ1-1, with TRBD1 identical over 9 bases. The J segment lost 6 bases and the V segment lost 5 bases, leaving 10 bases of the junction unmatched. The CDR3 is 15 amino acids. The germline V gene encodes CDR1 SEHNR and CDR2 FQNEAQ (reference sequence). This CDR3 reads CASSRNRDRVSEAFF. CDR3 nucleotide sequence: TGTGCCAGCAGCAGAAATCGGGACAGGGTATCTGAAGCTTTCTTT.

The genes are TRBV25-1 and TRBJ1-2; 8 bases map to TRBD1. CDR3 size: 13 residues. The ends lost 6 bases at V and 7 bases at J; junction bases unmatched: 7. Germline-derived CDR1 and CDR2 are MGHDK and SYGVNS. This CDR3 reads CASRSGQGGGYTF. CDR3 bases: TGTGCCAGCAGATCAGGACAGGGTGGTGGCTACACCTTC.

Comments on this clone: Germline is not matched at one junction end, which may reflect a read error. The CDR3 nucleotides read TGTGCCAGCAGTGACTCTGGGGCTTTGGCAGATACGCAGTATTTT. Protein: CASSDSGALADTQYF. This chain uses TRBV6-5 with TRBJ2-3; weak D call: TRBD1 (5 bases). The length of the CDR3 is 15 residues. Per the germline V gene, CDR1 is MNHEY and CDR2 is SVGAGI.

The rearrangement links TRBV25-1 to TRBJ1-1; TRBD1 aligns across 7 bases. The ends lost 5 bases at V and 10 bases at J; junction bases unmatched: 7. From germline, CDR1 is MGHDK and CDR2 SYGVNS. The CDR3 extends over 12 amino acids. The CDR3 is CASSRDRVGAFF. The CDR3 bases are TGTGCCAGCAGTCGAGACAGGGTGGGAGCTTTCTTT.

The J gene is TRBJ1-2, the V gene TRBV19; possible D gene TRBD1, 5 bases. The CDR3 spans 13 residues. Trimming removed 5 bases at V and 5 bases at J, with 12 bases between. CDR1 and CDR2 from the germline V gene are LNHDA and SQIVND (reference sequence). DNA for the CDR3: TGTGCCAGTAGTGCGGGACCGATGTATGGCTACACCTTC. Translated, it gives CASSAGPMYGYTF.

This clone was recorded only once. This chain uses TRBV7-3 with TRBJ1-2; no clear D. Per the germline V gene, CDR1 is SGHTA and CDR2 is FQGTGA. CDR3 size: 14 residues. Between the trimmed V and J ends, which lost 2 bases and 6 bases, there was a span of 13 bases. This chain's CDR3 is CASSLDPSSHGYTF. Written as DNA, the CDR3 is TGTGCCAGCAGCTTAGATCCTAGCTCTCATGGCTACACCTTC.

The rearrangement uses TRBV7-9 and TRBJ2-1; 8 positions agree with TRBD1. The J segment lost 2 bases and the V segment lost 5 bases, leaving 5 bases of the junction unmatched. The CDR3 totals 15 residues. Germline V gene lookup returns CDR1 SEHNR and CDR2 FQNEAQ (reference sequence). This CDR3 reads CASSQTGVTYNEQFF. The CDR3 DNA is TGTGCCAGCAGCCAGACAGGGGTCACCTACAATGAGCAGTTCTTC.

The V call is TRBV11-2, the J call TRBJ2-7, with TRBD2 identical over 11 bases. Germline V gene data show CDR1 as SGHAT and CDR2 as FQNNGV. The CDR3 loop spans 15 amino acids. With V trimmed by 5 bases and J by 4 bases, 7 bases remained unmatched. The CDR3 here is CASSLRLAGRYEQYF. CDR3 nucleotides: TGTGCCAGCAGCCTACGACTAGCGGGGCGTTACGAGCAGTACTTC.

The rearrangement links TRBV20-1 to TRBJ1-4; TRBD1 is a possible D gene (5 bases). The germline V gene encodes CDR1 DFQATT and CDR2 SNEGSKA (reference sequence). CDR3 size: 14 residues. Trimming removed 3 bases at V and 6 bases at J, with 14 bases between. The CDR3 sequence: CSASRRGGDEKLFF. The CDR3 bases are TGCAGTGCTAGTCGTCGGGGGGGGGATGAAAAACTGTTTTTT.

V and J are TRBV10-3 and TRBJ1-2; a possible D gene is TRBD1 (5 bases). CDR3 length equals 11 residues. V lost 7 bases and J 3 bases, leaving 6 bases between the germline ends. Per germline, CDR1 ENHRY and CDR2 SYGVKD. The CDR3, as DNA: TGTGCCATCAAGACAGACTATGGCTACACCTTC. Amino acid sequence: CAIKTDYGYTF.

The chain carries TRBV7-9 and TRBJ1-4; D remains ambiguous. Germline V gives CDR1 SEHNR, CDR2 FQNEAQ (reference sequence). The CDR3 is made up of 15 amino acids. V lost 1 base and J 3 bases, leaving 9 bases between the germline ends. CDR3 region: CASSLGGSANEKLFF. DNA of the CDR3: TGTGCCAGCAGCTTAGGCGGGTCTGCTAATGAAAAACTGTTTTTT.